This T cell receptor beta chain was observed in a study of tumor and adjacent non-tumor tissue in lung cancer. RNA was extracted from bulk tissue without any cell sorting. As regards this clonotype: Its antigen is undetermined.

Study observations and caveats: Tumor repertoires had a smaller top 100 clone share than normal lung.

The CDR3 consists of 14 residues. Between the trimmed V and J ends, which lost 1 base and 4 bases, there was a span of 10 bases. A modified ARM-PCR protocol with three rounds of nested PCR amplified TCRbeta. MiXCR, run by TCRdb on the multiplex PCR reads, gives a single entry per CDR3 protein. The data contain about 81,000 distinct CDR3 sequences, approximately 72% of them singletons. The chain is built from TRBV12-3 or TRBV12-4 and TRBJ2-5, with D unclear. The sequenced material came from lung tumor tissue. The clonotype originates from a woman between 35 and 50 years old with non-small cell lung cancer. CDR3 amino acids: CASSLEGIRETQYF. DNA of the CDR3: TGTGCCAGCAGTTTAGAGGGAATTCGAGAGACCCAGTACTTC.